This T cell receptor beta chain was documented in a study of cytomegalovirus exposure and HLA in healthy donors. PCR amplification relied on 60 Vbeta primers (plus 13 Jbeta primers). Generated by immunoSEQ multiplex PCR, the TCRdb table keeps only in-frame clones and is missing some. In the table there are over 100,000 clones, approximately 76% of which are singletons. This CDR3 region has 14 residues. Germline CDR1 is SGDLS and CDR2 is YYNGEE. V lost 3 bases, J lost 11 bases, and 11 bases stayed unmatched. The source material was PBMCs. This rearrangement joins TRBV9 to TRBJ1-1, with 9 bases matching TRBD1. This sequence originates from a woman under 30 in good health and CMV-seropositive. CDR3 sequence: CASSEGDREDWAFF. The CDR3 DNA sequence: TGTGCCAGCAGCGAGGGGGACAGGGAGGACTGGGCTTTCTTT. Looking up the rest from reference TRBV9 and TRBJ1-1 gives the full variable domain: DSGVTQTPKHLITATGQRVTLRCSPRSGDLSVYWYQQSLDQGLQFLIQYYNGEERAKGNILERFSAQQFPDLHSELNLSSLELGDSALYFCASSEGDREDWAFFGQGTRLTVV.